These T cell receptor beta chains were read from a single sample in a study of T cell responses to AZD1222 COVID-19 vaccine. The assay was immunoSEQ multiplex PCR, and TCRdb's table has in-frame clones only and misses some. The table has some 190,000 clones, less than 95% seen once. Sequencing was performed on peripheral blood, taken 28 days after the second dose of the MenACWY control vaccine. All receptors come from an adult who received the MenACWY meningococcal vaccine as a control. Each CDR3 is given with its conserved first and last residue. The order of the fields is V gene, J gene, D gene, clone size, CDR3 protein, CDR3 DNA. D genes are given only for firm matches. Only part of the rows carry a size: once, few, many, or a class if the clone is expanded.

v_gene: TRBV18
j_gene: TRBJ1-2
d_gene: -
abundance: -
CDR3aa: CASSPLGRYGYTF
CDR3nt: TGTGCCAGCTCACCACTAGGGAGATACGGCTACACCTTC

v_gene: TRBV27
j_gene: TRBJ1-4
d_gene: -
abundance: -
CDR3aa: CASSLIGGWDEKLFF
CDR3nt: TGTGCCAGCAGTTTAATTGGGGGCTGGGATGAAAAACTGTTTTTT

v_gene: TRBV28
j_gene: TRBJ1-5
d_gene: -
abundance: -
CDR3aa: CASSPTTGLGNQPQHF
CDR3nt: TGTGCCAGCAGTCCCACAACGGGCCTGGGCAATCAGCCCCAGCATTTT

v_gene: TRBV2
j_gene: TRBJ2-7
d_gene: -
abundance: -
CDR3aa: CASSEERGVEQYF
CDR3nt: TGTGCCAGCAGTGAGGAGAGAGGGGTCGAGCAGTACTTC

v_gene: TRBV5-4
j_gene: TRBJ2-1
d_gene: -
abundance: -
CDR3aa: CASSLASGYLSYNEQFF
CDR3nt: TGTGCCAGCAGCTTGGCATCAGGATACCTGTCCTACAATGAGCAGTTCTTC

v_gene: TRBV6-5
j_gene: TRBJ1-2
d_gene: -
abundance: -
CDR3aa: CASGTLNYGYTF
CDR3nt: TGTGCCAGCGGTACCCTTAACTATGGCTACACCTTC

v_gene: TRBV29-1
j_gene: TRBJ2-1
d_gene: TRBD2
abundance: -
CDR3aa: CSAMGLAEYNEQFF
CDR3nt: TGCAGCGCCATGGGACTAGCGGAGTACAATGAGCAGTTCTTC

v_gene: TRBV7-2
j_gene: TRBJ2-6
d_gene: -
abundance: -
CDR3aa: CASIPPNSGANVLTF
CDR3nt: TGTGCCAGCATCCCCCCGAACTCTGGGGCCAACGTCCTGACTTTC

v_gene: TRBV28
j_gene: TRBJ1-1
d_gene: -
abundance: -
CDR3aa: CASSLYPEAFF
CDR3nt: TGTGCCAGCAGTTTATACCCTGAAGCTTTCTTT

v_gene: TRBV28
j_gene: TRBJ1-2
d_gene: -
abundance: -
CDR3aa: CASSTGTAMNYGYTF
CDR3nt: TGTGCCAGCAGTACAGGGACGGCTATGAACTATGGCTACACCTTC

v_gene: TRBV6-6
j_gene: TRBJ1-2
d_gene: TRBD1
abundance: -
CDR3aa: CASSSSPGQDNYGYTF
CDR3nt: TGTGCCAGCAGTTCGAGTCCGGGACAGGATAACTATGGCTACACCTTC

v_gene: TRBV6-5
j_gene: TRBJ1-3
d_gene: -
abundance: -
CDR3aa: CATILGSARNTIYF
CDR3nt: TGTGCCACCATACTAGGGTCTGCGCGAAACACCATATATTTT

v_gene: TRBV5-1
j_gene: TRBJ1-3
d_gene: -
abundance: -
CDR3aa: CASSLGSVSGNTIYF
CDR3nt: TGCGCCAGCAGCTTGGGTTCAGTCTCTGGAAACACCATATATTTT

v_gene: TRBV5-6
j_gene: TRBJ2-5
d_gene: -
abundance: -
CDR3aa: CASGPFQETQYF
CDR3nt: TGTGCCTCAGGGCCCTTCCAGGAGACCCAGTACTTC

v_gene: TRBV7-3
j_gene: TRBJ1-1
d_gene: -
abundance: once
CDR3aa: CASSRTTVRTMNTEAFF
CDR3nt: TGTGCCAGCAGCAGAACGACAGTTCGGACCATGAACACTGAAGCTTTCTTT

v_gene: TRBV14
j_gene: TRBJ1-1
d_gene: -
abundance: -
CDR3aa: CASSQGVAEAFF
CDR3nt: TGTGCCAGCAGCCAGGGTGTCGCTGAAGCTTTCTTT

v_gene: TRBV25-1
j_gene: TRBJ1-2
d_gene: -
abundance: once
CDR3aa: CASSESGVYGYTF
CDR3nt: TGTGCCAGCAGTGAGTCAGGGGTGTATGGCTACACCTTC

v_gene: TRBV10-3
j_gene: TRBJ2-1
d_gene: TRBD1
abundance: few
CDR3aa: CAISVKARGLDNEQFF
CDR3nt: TGTGCCATCAGCGTGAAAGCCAGGGGGCTGGACAATGAGCAGTTCTTC

v_gene: TRBV27
j_gene: TRBJ1-4
d_gene: -
abundance: -
CDR3aa: CASADSVDEKLFF
CDR3nt: TGTGCCAGCGCGGACAGTGTAGATGAAAAACTGTTTTTT

v_gene: TRBV30
j_gene: TRBJ2-1
d_gene: TRBD2
abundance: -
CDR3aa: CAWSQGLAGLYNEQFF
CDR3nt: TGTGCCTGGAGTCAAGGGCTAGCGGGGCTCTACAATGAGCAGTTCTTC

v_gene: TRBV3-1/TRBV3-2
j_gene: TRBJ1-2
d_gene: -
abundance: -
CDR3aa: CASSQAMGANYGYTF
CDR3nt: TGTGCCAGCAGCCAAGCCATGGGAGCTAACTATGGCTACACCTTC

v_gene: TRBV29-1
j_gene: TRBJ2-3
d_gene: TRBD2
abundance: -
CDR3aa: CSVRTRLSADTQYF
CDR3nt: TGCAGCGTTAGGACTAGGCTTAGCGCAGATACGCAGTATTTT